The source of this TCR beta chain is a study of OX40 agonist ivuxolimab in advanced cancers. Background for the entire study: The costimulatory receptor OX40 (CD134) was targeted by ivuxolimab, a fully human IgG2 agonistic monoclonal antibody. Intravenous ivuxolimab was administered to patients every 2 weeks at six dose levels: 0.01, 0.1, 0.3, 1.5, 3 and 10 mg/kg. Patients were allowed to have had prior anti-PD-1, anti-PD-L1 or anti-CTLA-4 therapy, and roughly 40% of the dose-escalation patients had previously received checkpoint inhibitors. Of the roughly 51 patients in dose escalation, some 20 had hepatocellular carcinoma, about 15 had melanoma, 9 had renal cell carcinoma and 9 had head and neck cancer. Partial responses occurred in three dose-escalation patients, of whom one had hepatocellular carcinoma and two had cutaneous melanoma. The purpose of peripheral TCRbeta sequencing was to test whether ivuxolimab changed TCR sequence diversity and led to clonal T-cell expansion. The paper covers the monotherapy dose-escalation part of the phase I ivuxolimab trial, which included N of about 50 patients. In the dose-escalation cohort, more than 80% of patients were male, and the mean age was 60 years with a range of roughly 20 to 80.

The paper's findings and limits, for the study overall: On average, CD8+ T cells showed more expanded clones than CD4+ T cells after ivuxolimab. In the 0.1-3.0 mg/kg groups, partial responders had among the lowest normalized peripheral clonal expansion, particularly in CD8+ T cells. Antigen specificity was not determined for the clonally expanded peripheral T cells. At doses of 0.1 to 3.0 mg/kg, clonal expansion of both CD4+ and CD8+ T cells in blood was seen between baseline and week 6. Low levels of normalized T-cell clonal expansion were also seen in some nonresponding patients.

The trial excluded patients who had a history of autoimmune disease or were on systemic immunosuppression. Peripheral blood for TCR sequencing was collected from all dose cohorts at baseline, on cycle 4 day 1, and on cycle 7 day 1. The samples were drawn from a first-in-human, open-label, multicenter phase I dose-escalation trial of ivuxolimab. Adults with locally advanced or metastatic melanoma, renal cell carcinoma, hepatocellular carcinoma or head and neck squamous cell carcinoma were enrolled in the trial. Before TCR sequencing, CD4+ T cells and CD8+ T cells from peripheral blood were sorted into separate populations. Genomic DNA was isolated from the sorted cells so that the TCRbeta CDR3 region could be sequenced. TCRbeta CDR3 regions were sequenced using the immunoSEQ Assay. This is the immuneACCESS table as TCRdb keeps it, with only in-frame sequences that have V and J called. A part of the clones is gone; compared with another copy, unresolved V genes explain less than half, and the rest is unexplained. The sample table contains 84,000 or so clones; only one count was recorded for 90% to 95% of them. The top ten hold 0.43% of the sample.

From its cysteine to its phenylalanine, the CDR3 spans 13 amino acids. The only DNA kept is the CDR3, 39 bases in frame from the first base. V is pruned by 4 bases and J by 6 bases, leaving 4 bases of the junction without a gene match. CDR1 and CDR2 are read off the germline V gene as SNHLY and FYNNEI. Turning to this clone: Which antigen it targets is not known. Qualities for individual bases were not recorded, and no much larger clone is one base off.

The clonotype was recovered from an adult with an advanced solid tumor such as melanoma, head and neck, liver or kidney cancer. The sequencing used CD4+ or CD8+ T cells sorted from blood, collected in a trial of the OX40 agonist ivuxolimab. The chain was built from TRBV2 and TRBJ1-1, and TRBD1 matches 8 of the central bases. CDR3 sequence: CASSVQGDSEAFF. The DNA reads TGTGCCAGCAGTGTACAGGGGGACTCTGAAGCTTTCTTT. Extended through the reference TRBV2 and TRBJ1-1 proteins, this CDR3 yields the full variable domain: EPEVTQTPSHQVTQMGQEVILRCVPISNHLYFYWYRQILGQKVEFLVSFYNNEISEKSEIFDDQFSVERPDGSNFTLKIRSTKLEDSAMYFCASSVQGDSEAFFGQGTRLTVV.